This is a list of T cell receptor beta chains from one sample in a study of cytomegalovirus exposure and HLA in healthy donors. Data came from immunoSEQ multiplex PCR; TCRdb stores just in-frame clones and leaves some out. The sample includes about 150,000 clones, approximately 74% of them seen just once. The sequenced sample consisted of PBMCs. The receptors here all came from a young man in good health and CMV-seropositive. CDR3s include the opening cysteine and the closing phenylalanine or tryptophan. Fields, in order: J gene, D gene, clone size, V gene, CDR3 DNA, CDR3 protein. A D gene is named only where the DNA matches it firmly. The listing skips clone size in some rows; elsewhere it reads once, few, many or a size class.

TRBJ1-2,-,few,TRBV28,TGTGCCAGCAGTTTAACTTATGGGCAGGGGCCTGGCTACACCTTC,CASSLTYGQGPGYTF
TRBJ2-5,-,-,TRBV29-1,TGCAGCGTCACAGGCCCCCAAGAGACCCAGTACTTC,CSVTGPQETQYF
TRBJ2-5,-,-,TRBV5-1,TGCGCCAGCAGCATGGGGGCCCAAGAGACCCAGTACTTC,CASSMGAQETQYF
TRBJ2-1,-,-,TRBV13,TGTGCCAGCAGCTTAGGACTATACAATGAGCAGTTCTTC,CASSLGLYNEQFF
TRBJ2-7,TRBD1,few,TRBV5-6,TGTGCCAGCAGCTGGACAGGGAGGTCCTACGAGCAGTACTTC,CASSWTGRSYEQYF
TRBJ1-5,TRBD1,-,TRBV5-4,TGTGCCAGCAGCTTTCAGGGGGATCAGCCCCAGCATTTT,CASSFQGDQPQHF
TRBJ2-1,TRBD2,-,TRBV6-5,TGTGCCAGCAGTTACGGGGCGAGCGGGAGTCTCAATGAGCAGTTCTTC,CASSYGASGSLNEQFF
TRBJ1-5,-,-,TRBV7-9,TGTGCCAGCAGCTTACAAAGCAATCAGCCCCAGCATTTT,CASSLQSNQPQHF
TRBJ2-2,TRBD1,-,TRBV5-1,TGCGCCAGCAGCGTGACAGGGGGCACCGGGGAGCTGTTTTTT,CASSVTGGTGELFF
TRBJ2-5,-,-,TRBV5-4,TGTGCCAGCAGCCCAGGACAGACCCAAGAGACCCAGTACTTC,CASSPGQTQETQYF
TRBJ2-3,-,-,TRBV7-3,TGTGCCAGCAGCCCCTGGGGGCAGGGGACGGCAGATACGCAGTATTTT,CASSPWGQGTADTQYF
TRBJ1-2,TRBD1,-,TRBV6-5,TGTGCCAGCAGTTTTTCCGGGACAGGTATCTATGGCTACACCTTC,CASSFSGTGIYGYTF
TRBJ2-1,TRBD2,-,TRBV7-7,TGTGCTAGCAGCTTCGGACTAGCGGGAGTCGGGGTCAGTGAGCAGTTCTTC,CASSFGLAGVGVSEQFF
TRBJ1-1,-,-,TRBV28,TGTGCCAGCAGCGCAGGGGCGAGGCCTGAAGCTTTCTTT,CASSAGARPEAFF
TRBJ1-2,-,once,TRBV2,TGTGCCAGCAGTCTCAGAGAGGGGGCTAACTATGGCTACACCTTC,CASSLREGANYGYTF
TRBJ2-3,TRBD2,-,TRBV11-2,TGTGCCAGCAGCGCGACTAGCGGGAGACAAGAGTATTTT,CASSATSGRQEYF
TRBJ2-7,TRBD2,-,TRBV10-2,TGCGCCAGCAGAGGACTAGCGGGGACCTACGAGCAGTACTTC,CASRGLAGTYEQYF
TRBJ2-3,TRBD2,few,TRBV6-5,TGTGCCAGCAGTTACTCGGGTAGCGGGAGCTCAGATACGCAGTATTTT,CASSYSGSGSSDTQYF
TRBJ2-3,TRBD1,-,TRBV7-9,TGTGCCAGCAGCCCCAGCGGACAGGGAGATACGCAGTATTTT,CASSPSGQGDTQYF
TRBJ2-7,-,few,TRBV14,TGTGCCAGCAGCCCTGGACTTTTACTCCAGCAGTACTTC,CASSPGLLLQQYF
TRBJ1-5,TRBD1,-,TRBV10-2,TGCGCCACCGGGACAGGTACTAGCAATCAGCCCCAGCATTTT,CATGTGTSNQPQHF
TRBJ1-3,TRBD1,-,TRBV19,TGTGCCAGTAATCATGGACAGGGTTCGAACACCATATATTTT,CASNHGQGSNTIYF
TRBJ1-3,-,-,TRBV7-2,TGTGCCAGCAGCTTAGCGGGGGCAGGCAGGCGCACCATATATTTT,CASSLAGAGRRTIYF
TRBJ1-2,-,-,TRBV19,TGTGCCAGTAGTATTAATAAACAGAACTATGGCTACACCTTC,CASSINKQNYGYTF
TRBJ2-2,TRBD2,once,TRBV28,TGTGCCAGTATGGGACTAGCGAGGAACACCGGGGAGCTGTTTTTT,CASMGLARNTGELFF
TRBJ2-1,TRBD2,-,TRBV28,TGTGCCAGCAGTCTGCCGGGACTACGGTCCTATGAGCAGTTCTTC,CASSLPGLRSYEQFF
TRBJ2-7,TRBD1,-,TRBV9,TGTGCCAGCAGCGTAGCTGGGACAGGGGGTGGCTACGAGCAGTACTTC,CASSVAGTGGGYEQYF